The 7 T cell receptor beta chains below all came from one sample that was sequenced in a study of blood T cells in healthy people across ages. A sample-barcoded 5' primer and a J-beta primer mix were used in a second PCR of about 7 to 12 cycles. In TCRdb, the 5' RACE reads were re-called with MiXCR into one record per CDR3 protein. The sample shows about 1.6 million distinct CDR3 sequences, about 35% of them seen only once. The source material was blood. The receptors originated from a woman in her 30s in good health.

This clonotype was found many times. V usage is TRBV7-2 and J usage is TRBJ1-2; 7 positions match TRBD1. J gave up 2 bases and V 5 bases, and 5 bases lay outside the gene matches. Per germline, CDR1 SGHTA and CDR2 FQGNSA. The CDR3 extends over 14 amino acids. The CDR3 coding sequence is TGTGCCAGCAGCCCCCGGGACAGCAACTATGGCTACACCTTC. Protein: CASSPRDSNYGYTF.

The chain links TRBV20-1 to TRBJ2-4; a weak D match, TRBD1 (6 bases). V lost 2 bases and J lost 7, with 15 bases in between. The germline V gene encodes CDR1 DFQATT and CDR2 SNEGSKA (reference sequence). This CDR3 is 14 amino acids long. For the CDR3, the DNA is TGCAGTGCTAGACGGTCACAGGGTGAGAACATTCAGTACTTC. It encodes CSARRSQGENIQYF.

This clonotype was counted between two and nine times. V and J are TRBV7-2 and TRBJ2-1; 12 bases match TRBD2. V shed 5 bases, J shed 7 bases, and the junction held 12 bases outside the gene matches. Germline CDR1 and CDR2: SGHTA and FQGNSA. This CDR3 has 17 residues. The CDR3 sequence: CASSRDLAGGRRNEQFF. The CDR3 DNA sequence: TGTGCCAGCAGCCGCGATCTAGCGGGGGGGCGGAGGAATGAGCAGTTCTTC.

Only one count was recorded for this clonotype. This chain joins TRBV28 and TRBJ2-5, with D possibly matching TRBD1 (6 bases). Gene TRBJ2-7 matches the end of the DNA better, so the J call may be wrong. This CDR3 region has 14 residues. Per the germline V gene, CDR1 is MDHEN and CDR2 is SYDVKM. For the CDR3, the DNA is TGTGCCAGCAGCCCCAACAGGGAACCGGGCGAGCAGTACTTC. Amino acids: CASSPNREPGEQYF.

This clonotype appeared a few times. The chain couples TRBV27 to TRBJ2-1; perhaps TRBD2 as D (6 bases). Looked up from germline, CDR1 is MNHEY and CDR2 is SMNVEV (reference sequence). This CDR3 has 15 residues. Trimming took 3 bases from V and 7 from J, leaving 16 bases between them. The CDR3 sequence: CASSFRRDPRNEQFF. The DNA for the CDR3 is TGTGCCAGCAGTTTTCGGAGGGACCCAAGAAATGAGCAGTTCTTC.

The chain joins TRBV2 to TRBJ2-5; TRBD2 matches 7 bases. This CDR3 is built from 15 residues. Trimming took 6 bases from V and 2 from J; bases not matched to a gene: 9. Germline CDR1 is SNHLY and CDR2 is FYNNEI. Written as DNA, the CDR3 is TGTGCCAGCAGAGGACCCAGCGGGATACAAGAGACCCAGTACTTC. Amino acid sequence: CASRGPSGIQETQYF.

The table lists this clonotype with a few counts. CDR3 residues: CSARDEDTAGGPNEQFF. CDR3 sequence (DNA): TGCAGTGCTAGAGATGAGGATACGGCGGGGGGGCCTAATGAGCAGTTCTTC. J is TRBJ2-1 and V is TRBV20-1, with 9 bases fitting TRBD2. CDR1 and CDR2 (germline): DFQATT, SNEGSKA (reference sequence). Trimming at V came to 0 bases and at J to 7 bases, leaving 13 bases not matched to a gene. This CDR3 has 17 amino acids.